This TCR beta chain was recorded in a study of shared clonotypes between healthy human individuals (dated by TCRdb to the early 2020s). Concerning the study at large: The cohort comprised two women and a few men aged 18 to 49 years. For each donor, CD4 naive and CD4 memory were each run on three plates, CD8 naive on two plates, and CD8 memory on one plate. Per donor, leukapheresis produced somewhere between about 0.85 and 10 billion PBMCs. To estimate repertoire size and how much clonotypes are shared between individuals, the study performed deep sequencing of blood TCR repertoires from 4 to 6 healthy adults. Different laboratories and diverse techniques were used to prepare libraries and sequence TCR repertoires, to increase sequencing depth and limit assay-specific biases.

Using the deep immunoSEQ assay, multiplex PCR amplified TCR CDR3 regions from genomic DNA. Genomic DNA extracted from each cell subset was distributed evenly over all wells of several immunoSEQ 96-well plates, and each plate served as one replicate. Each replicate PCR for sorted subsets received approximately 200 ng genomic DNA, equal to about 30,000 T cell genomes. Purified libraries were quantified with a Qubit 3.0 fluorometer, sized on a Bioanalyzer 2100, and re-quantified with the KAPA Library Quantification kit. Each immunoSEQ 96-well plate was sequenced on its own single-read 150-cycle Illumina NextSeq 550 flow cell. For the original study's pipeline: Because only junctional sequences without quality scores were contained in the immunoSEQ output, filtering matching that applied to full-length reads could not be performed. To assign V/J genes and CDR3, sequences were annotated against IMGT germline references using PyIR, a Python wrapper for IgBLAST v1.9. Any read was removed if the V/J assignment was weak (E-value above 1e-6), the CDR3 was missing, or the read contained stop codons, out-of-frame junctions, or ambiguous translated residues. V3J clonotypes were defined by identical inferred V gene, J gene, and CDR3 amino acid sequence. To compute the percentage overlap between repertoires, the number of shared unique clonotypes was divided by the size of the smaller repertoire. Three approaches were used to assess repertoire richness: RTK rarefaction, the Chao1 estimator, and Recon v2.1 estimates of unobserved clonotypes. Generation probabilities were computed with OLGA for all TCRbeta clonotypes obtained by the gDNA method from a handful of donors. TCRdb mirrors the immuneACCESS table, restricted to in-frame sequences. Some clones are absent from its copies; in checked studies, under half trace to an unresolved V gene, and the reason for the others is unknown. V, J and clone size were drawn from that table, and D and trimming were deduced from the DNA. Across this sample there are approximately 600,000 clones, with 85% to 95% seen only once. The ten largest clones capture around 0.12% of the sample.

CD8 naive samples consisted of CD45RO-negative cells that were positively selected for CCR7, yielding a CD45RA+CCR7+ population without TemRA cells. The donors were healthy, HIV-negative adults who had no recently reported acute infections or vaccinations. All donors were Caucasian adults living in Nashville, Tennessee, USA. After blood collection by leukapheresis, PBMCs were isolated using Ficoll-Histopaque density gradient centrifugation and then cryopreserved in the vapor phase of liquid nitrogen. Analytical flow cytometry was used to check the purity and quantity of every magnetically sorted T cell population. From each sorted fraction, genomic DNA was isolated and quantified by UV absorbance on a Nanodrop 2000c. Germline trimming amounts to 3 bases on V and 3 bases on J, with 7 as the count of junction bases outside the gene matches. Looking up the germline V gene (reference sequence) yields CDR1 MNHEY and CDR2 SMNVEV. Inclusive of the bounding cysteine and phenylalanine, the CDR3 is 15 residues long. Just the 45-base CDR3 DNA is kept, in frame starting at base 1.

Overall study outcomes, separate from this receptor: When several donors were compared, the shared fraction of clonotypes was about 5.4% for naive CD4, around 3.6% for naive CD8, 2% to 2.5% for memory CD4, and 0.3% to 0.5% for memory CD8. Based on pairwise subsampling, the degree of clonotype sharing among donors was expected to be affected by sequencing depth. Because the study included only a small number of donors, the genetic and exposure-history diversity represented was limited. Even with the large sequencing depth, rarefaction of the sorted-subset datasets indicated that sequencing was incomplete. Compared with non-shared clonotypes, the clonotypes found in all four sorted-subset donors had higher generation probabilities. Sampling was restricted to blood, and TCR repertoires in tissues likely differ from the TCR repertoires found in blood. Naive subsets generally had larger estimated clonotype richness than memory subsets did.

In regard to this clone: It has no known antigen specificity. The record has no base qualities; no much larger clone is one base away.

This clonotype was sampled from a woman in her thirties in good health. Here the chain combines TRBV27 and TRBJ2-7; 8 of the junction bases match TRBD2. What was sequenced was naive CD8+ T cells sorted from blood. The meaning of the sample's cell subset or site label: CD45RA+CCR7+. The CDR3 reads as follows: CASSFGAGVFYEQYF. The sequenced DNA: TGTGCCAGCAGTTTCGGAGCGGGAGTTTTCTACGAGCAGTACTTC.